Presented here are 13 T cell receptor beta chains from one specimen sequenced in a study of vaccination and CD4 T cells after COVID-19. With the Oncomine TCR Beta short-read assay, DNA from cultured CD4+ T cells was sequenced. TCRdb processed the PCR reads anew with MiXCR; each CDR3 protein has one entry. The sample yields about 12,000 distinct CDR3 sequences, 58% seen once. These TCRs' antigens remain unknown. Treatment defined: roughly nine-day PBMC culture with coronavirus spike peptide pools or control peptides (ViraFEST assay). The sequenced sample consisted of CD4+ T cells from blood, cultured in vitro. The receptor source for this set is a human donor who had recovered from COVID-19.

CDR3 sequence: CASRESSGNTIYF. As DNA, the CDR3 is TGTGCCAGCAGGGAAAGCTCTGGAAACACCATATATTTT. The chain uses TRBV6-2 or TRBV6-3 and TRBJ1-3; D unclear. The germline V gene encodes CDR1 MNHEY and CDR2 SVGEGT. Deletions cut 6 bases from V and 0 bases from J, with 6 bases between. The CDR3 runs to 13 residues.

The chain links TRBV7-2 to TRBJ2-3; TRBD2 might be the D (5 bases). The CDR3 extends over 13 amino acids. The V and J ends lost 6 bases and 4 bases respectively, with 11 bases between them. Germline V gene sequence: CDR1 SGHTA, CDR2 FQGNSA. This CDR3 is CASRERVADTQYF. The CDR3 DNA is TGTGCCAGCAGGGAGAGGGTGGCAGATACGCAGTATTTT. Full variable domain (rest looked up from reference TRBV7-2 and TRBJ2-3): GAGVSQSPSNKVTEKGKDVELRCDPISGHTALYWYRQSLGQGLEFLIYFQGNSAPDKSGLPSDRFSAERTGGSVSTLTIQRTQQEDSAVYLCASRERVADTQYFGPGTRLTVL.

CDR3 in amino acids: CSVGGQYNEKLFF. CDR3 in DNA: TGCAGCGTTGGAGGACAGTACAATGAAAAACTGTTTTTT. V is TRBV29-1 and J is TRBJ1-4; D might be TRBD1 (6 bases). The CDR3 length is 13 residues. Per germline, CDR1 SQVTM and CDR2 ANQGSEA. Trimming took off 4 bases at V and 5 bases at J, with 11 bases between the two ends.

This clonotype was observed a handful of times. The chain employs TRBV11-2 and TRBJ1-5; D is uncertain. The CDR3 spans 15 residues. Germline lookup yields CDR1 SGHAT and CDR2 FQNNGV. V was clipped by 1 base and J by 1 base, with 8 bases between them. CDR3 nucleotides: TGTGCCAGCAGCTTAGGCCGAGGCAGCAATCAGCCCCAGCATTTT. As protein: CASSLGRGSNQPQHF. Supplemented by reference TRBV11-2 and TRBJ1-5, the full variable domain reads EAGVAQSPRYKIIEKRQSVAFWCNPISGHATLYWYQQILGQGPKLLIQFQNNGVVDDSQLPKDRFSAERLKGVDSTLKIQPAKLEDSAVYLCASSLGRGSNQPQHFGDGTRLSIL.

This clonotype occurred a few times. The chain has TRBV20-1 and TRBJ1-2, with 7 bases that match TRBD1. Germline loops: CDR1 DFQATT, CDR2 SNEGSKA (reference sequence). Trimming removed 3 bases from V and 5 bases from J; junction bases left unmatched: 9. CDR3 length: 14 residues. CDR3 loop: CSARPPDRDYGYTF. CDR3 DNA: TGCAGTGCTAGGCCCCCCGACAGGGATTATGGCTACACCTTC.

This clonotype turned up a few times. The V gene is TRBV6-1, the J gene TRBJ1-5; D gene ambiguous. The CDR3 extends over 13 amino acids. Germline V gene sequence: CDR1 MNHNS, CDR2 SASEGT. V was pared by 7 bases and J by 2 bases, with 9 bases between. In DNA, the CDR3 is TGTGCCAGCATGAGGGATGGCAATCAGCCCCAGCATTTT. It specifies CASMRDGNQPQHF.

The chain recombines TRBV15 with TRBJ2-7; D possibly corresponds to TRBD1 (5 bases). V was pared by 1 base and J by 4 bases, with 8 bases between. The germline V gene has CDR1 LNHNV and CDR2 YYDKDF (reference sequence). The CDR3 loop spans 13 amino acids. The CDR3 is CATSRGRVYEQYF. In nucleotides, the CDR3 is TGTGCCACCAGCAGAGGCAGGGTTTACGAGCAGTACTTC.

This clonotype was recorded a few times. The rearrangement uses TRBV20-1 and TRBJ2-1, with 9 nucleotides matching TRBD2. V lost 0 bases, J lost 9 bases, and 15 bases stayed unmatched. Germline CDR1 reads DFQATT; CDR2 reads SNEGSKA (reference sequence). The CDR3 runs to 17 residues. CDR3 amino acids: CSARDLASGVTVGEQFF. DNA of the CDR3: TGCAGTGCTAGAGATCTGGCTAGCGGGGTCACTGTTGGTGAGCAGTTCTTC.

Only a few counts were recorded for this clonotype. Here the CDR3 DNA reads TGTGCCAGCAGATCCGGACTAGCGGGAGGGCCCTCCTACGAGCAGTACTTC. Protein product: CASRSGLAGGPSYEQYF. The gene calls are TRBV5-4 and TRBJ2-7; 15 nucleotides agree with TRBD2. The germline gives CDR1 SGHNT, CDR2 YYREEE (reference sequence). J was trimmed by 0 bases and V by 5 bases; bases with no gene match: 6. This CDR3 contains 17 residues.

This clonotype has just a few counts. The rearrangement links TRBV19 to TRBJ2-4, with 8 bases matching TRBD1. There are 15 residues in the CDR3. After removal of 6 bases from V and 7 bases from J, the junction contained 11 bases not matched to a gene. From germline, CDR1 is LNHDA and CDR2 SQIVND (reference sequence). CDR3 amino acids: CASRPDRGVANIQYF. The CDR3 bases are TGTGCCAGTAGGCCAGACAGGGGAGTGGCGAACATTCAGTACTTC. The whole variable domain, remainder taken from reference TRBV19 and TRBJ2-4, is DGGITQSPKYLFRKEGQNVTLSCEQNLNHDAMYWYRQDPGQGLRLIYYSQIVNDFQKGDIAEGYSVSREKKESFPLTVTSAQKNPTAFYLCASRPDRGVANIQYFGAGTRLSVL.

The chain is built from TRBV30 and TRBJ1-4; D call uncertain. The CDR3 runs to 14 residues. V was cut by 2 bases and J by 8 bases, with 15 bases left in between. CDR1 is GTSNPN and CDR2 is SVGIG in the germline V gene (reference sequence). CDR3 DNA: TGTGCCTGGAGTAAAATTGGAGATCGAGAAAAACTGTTTTTT. Residues: CAWSKIGDREKLFF.

This clonotype was found a few times. The V and J genes are TRBV11-3 and TRBJ1-2; maybe TRBD1 (5 bases). Germline V gives CDR1 SGHNT, CDR2 YENEEA. V was clipped by 5 bases and J by 3 bases, with 13 bases between them. The CDR3 is 14 amino acids. DNA for the CDR3: TGTGCCAGCAGCCCGGGACCGACAGACTATGGCTACACCTTC. Residues: CASSPGPTDYGYTF.

This rearrangement joins TRBV5-4 to TRBJ1-1; tentative D call: TRBD1 (5 bases). V shed 4 bases and J shed 10 bases, with 17 bases lying between them. Germline lookup yields CDR1 SGHNT and CDR2 YYREEE (reference sequence). This CDR3 is 13 amino acids long. The CDR3 loop reads CASSREGRELAFF. For the CDR3, the DNA is TGTGCCAGCAGCCGCGAGGGCAGGGAGTTAGCTTTCTTT.